The 28 T cell receptor beta chains presented below share a single source sample, sequenced in a study of blood T cell repertoires in COVID-19. Assay used: immunoSEQ multiplex PCR; TCRdb lists only in-frame clones, some missing. The data hold 93,000 or so clones, with 88% observed a single time. The material sequenced was peripheral blood. These receptors were obtained from a human donor in a cohort sampled during active COVID-19.

The CDR3 reads CASSLERGEYEQYF. For the CDR3, the DNA is TGTGCCAGCAGCTTAGAGCGGGGGGAATACGAGCAGTACTTC. The J gene is TRBJ2-7, the V gene TRBV7-8; 9 positions match TRBD2. V was clipped by 1 base and J by 4 bases; unmatched bases: 2. There are 14 residues in the CDR3. Per the germline V gene, CDR1 is SGHVS and CDR2 is FQNEAQ.

The V call is TRBV13, the J call TRBJ1-1; TRBD1 is a possible D gene (6 bases). The CDR3 spans 14 residues. Deletions cut 5 bases from V and 2 bases from J, with 12 bases between. Germline values: CDR1 PRHDT, CDR2 FYEKMQ (reference sequence). The CDR3 loop is CASSAPTGNTEAFF. Written as DNA, the CDR3 is TGTGCCAGCAGCGCCCCGACAGGAAACACTGAAGCTTTCTTT.

The chain uses TRBV24-1 and TRBJ2-6; weak D call: TRBD1 (6 bases). Germline V CDR1 and CDR2: KGHDR, SFDVKD. This CDR3 contains 16 residues. V was shortened by 2 bases and J by 4 bases, with 11 bases between the two germline ends. This CDR3 is CATSDSRGNGANVLTF. The CDR3 region has the DNA TGTGCCACCAGTGATTCAAGGGGGAACGGGGCCAACGTCCTGACTTTC.

This rearrangement joins TRBV28 to TRBJ2-3; 9 positions agree with TRBD2. The CDR3 has 15 residues. With V trimmed by 7 bases and J by 4 bases, 9 bases remained unmatched. Germline V gene lookup returns CDR1 MDHEN and CDR2 SYDVKM. The CDR3 region is CASTPSGARADTQYF. DNA for the CDR3: TGTGCCAGCACCCCTAGCGGGGCCAGGGCAGATACGCAGTATTTT.

The chain combines TRBV29-1 with TRBJ2-1; D is unclear. Trimming left V 6 bases short and J 2 bases short, with 14 bases between. This CDR3 comprises 14 residues. Germline-derived CDR1 and CDR2 are SQVTM and ANQGSEA. The CDR3 region has the DNA TGCAGCGTCCCTAGTGTCATCCCCTACAATGAGCAGTTCTTC. It codes for CSVPSVIPYNEQFF.

This clone was seen only once. This chain uses TRBV2 with TRBJ1-4, with 9 bases that match TRBD1. The CDR3 totals 15 residues. Trimming cost V 6 bases and J 6 bases; bases outside gene matches: 8. The germline V gene has CDR1 SNHLY and CDR2 FYNNEI. CDR3 nucleotide sequence: TGTGCCAGCAGCCTTGACAGGGGGAGGGATGAAAAACTGTTTTTT. The encoded protein is CASSLDRGRDEKLFF.

The rearrangement joins TRBV3-1 (or the pseudogene TRBV3-2) to TRBJ2-3; 7 positions agree with TRBD2. With V trimmed by 0 bases and J by 6 bases, 15 bases remained unmatched. Per germline, CDR1 LGHDT and CDR2 YNNKEL (reference sequence). The CDR3 is 18 residues long. The CDR3 DNA is TGTGCCAGCAGCCAAGAGCATCGTGGCGGGGGTAGCAGGGATACGCAGTATTTT. This gives the protein CASSQEHRGGGSRDTQYF.

V gene TRBV19 combines with J gene TRBJ1-1; D ambiguous. CDR3 length: 13 amino acids. Germline V gene data show CDR1 as LNHDA and CDR2 as SQIVND (reference sequence). Trimming took 7 bases from V and 3 from J, leaving 12 bases between them. Here the CDR3 DNA reads TGTGCCAGTACTGGGCCTTATCACACTGAAGCTTTCTTT. This gives the protein CASTGPYHTEAFF. Looking up the rest from reference TRBV19 and TRBJ1-1 gives the full variable domain: DGGITQSPKYLFRKEGQNVTLSCEQNLNHDAMYWYRQDPGQGLRLIYYSQIVNDFQKGDIAEGYSVSREKKESFPLTVTSAQKNPTAFYLCASTGPYHTEAFFGQGTRLTVV.

In this sample, this clone turned up a few times. The genes are TRBV9 and TRBJ2-3, with D tentatively TRBD2 (6 bases). The V gene lost 4 bases and the J gene lost 2 bases, with 20 bases spanning the gap. This CDR3 has 17 amino acids. CDR1 is SGDLS and CDR2 is YYNGEE in the germline V gene. The CDR3 is CASSSPYSGIVTDTQYF. CDR3 in DNA: TGTGCCAGCAGCTCTCCATATAGCGGAATCGTCACAGATACGCAGTATTTT.

The rearrangement joins TRBV18 to TRBJ1-2; 7 nucleotides align to TRBD1. J was trimmed by 3 bases and V by 3 bases; bases with no gene match: 10. Germline V gives CDR1 KGHSH, CDR2 LQKENI. The CDR3 is made up of 16 amino acids. The CDR3 DNA sequence: TGTGCCAGCTCACCCAGGGGACAGATTATCGACTATGGCTACACCTTC. This gives the protein CASSPRGQIIDYGYTF.

The genes are TRBV6-1 and TRBJ1-1, with a possible D match to TRBD1 (5 bases). Germline loops: CDR1 MNHNS, CDR2 SASEGT. The CDR3 totals 15 residues. V lost 2 bases, J lost 4 bases, and 14 bases lay in between. CDR3 loop: CASSEQGPSVTEAFF. CDR3 nucleotide sequence: TGTGCCAGCAGTGAACAGGGACCTAGCGTCACTGAAGCTTTCTTT.

The chain carries TRBV19 and TRBJ2-4; 7 bases map to TRBD1. Germline V gene sequence: CDR1 LNHDA, CDR2 SQIVND (reference sequence). The ends lost 1 base at V and 2 bases at J; junction bases unmatched: 11. The CDR3 runs 18 residues. In DNA form, the CDR3 reads TGTGCCAGTAGTATAGTACGGTACAGGGGCCGGTCCAAAAACATTCAGTACTTC. It yields the protein CASSIVRYRGRSKNIQYF.

The chain combines TRBV27 with TRBJ1-5; D possibly corresponds to TRBD1 (5 bases). This CDR3 comprises 13 residues. From germline, CDR1 is MNHEY and CDR2 SMNVEV (reference sequence). V was pared by 6 bases and J by 5 bases, with 11 bases between. CDR3 sequence: CASSTEGDQPQHF. CDR3 DNA sequence: TGTGCCAGCAGCACGGAAGGGGATCAGCCCCAGCATTTT.

The rearrangement uses TRBV19 and TRBJ2-2, with no clear D. The CDR3 is 12 residues long. Deletions cut 6 bases from V and 1 base from J, with 3 bases between. Germline-derived CDR1 and CDR2 are LNHDA and SQIVND (reference sequence). The CDR3 spells CASRRNTGELFF. CDR3 in DNA: TGTGCCAGTAGGCGGAACACCGGGGAGCTGTTTTTT.

The chain is built from TRBV28 and TRBJ1-2; D possibly corresponds to TRBD1 (5 bases). V was pared by 6 bases and J by 8 bases, with 16 bases between. CDR1 and CDR2 (germline): MDHEN, SYDVKM. This CDR3 contains 13 residues. In nucleotides, the CDR3 is TGTGCCAGCAGGTCCGGGGGGGTGGAGGGCTACACCTTC. It yields the protein CASRSGGVEGYTF.

V and J are TRBV19 and TRBJ1-2; TRBD1 is a possible D gene (6 bases). Germline CDR1 LNHDA, CDR2 SQIVND (reference sequence). V was clipped by 5 bases and J by 8 bases, with 15 bases between them. The CDR3 loop spans 13 amino acids. The CDR3 protein is CASSYNRESGYTF. CDR3 bases: TGTGCCAGTAGTTACAACAGGGAAAGCGGCTACACCTTC.

The chain recombines TRBV9 with TRBJ2-7; 12 nucleotides match TRBD2. CDR3 length: 17 amino acids. After removal of 4 bases from V and 7 bases from J, the junction contained 15 bases not matched to a gene. CDR1 is SGDLS, CDR2 YYNGEE, per germline. The CDR3 DNA sequence: TGTGCCAGCAGCCCTCGCCCCCTAGCGGGGGGGCCAGGGGAGCAGTACTTC. Translation gives CASSPRPLAGGPGEQYF.

V usage is TRBV4-3 and J usage is TRBJ2-7; TRBD1 matches 7 bases. Per the germline V gene, CDR1 is LGHNA and CDR2 is YSLEER. Trimming at V came to 1 base and at J to 2 bases, leaving 8 bases not matched to a gene. CDR3 size: 16 residues. The CDR3 loop is CASSQVRTGAAYEQYF. The CDR3, as DNA: TGCGCCAGCAGCCAAGTCAGAACAGGGGCTGCCTACGAGCAGTACTTC.

The V and J genes are TRBV9 and TRBJ1-2; 7 bases map to TRBD1. V lost 0 bases, J lost 8 bases, and 10 bases stayed unmatched. Germline-derived CDR1 and CDR2 are SGDLS and YYNGEE. The CDR3 sequence is 15 residues long. DNA of the CDR3: TGTGCCAGCAGCGTAGCTGTGGGCAGGGGGATCGGCTACACCTTC. Amino acid sequence: CASSVAVGRGIGYTF.

The V call is TRBV3-1 (or the pseudogene TRBV3-2), the J call TRBJ2-5; 11 nucleotides align to TRBD2. Germline V CDR1 and CDR2: LGHDT, YNNKEL (reference sequence). V lost 3 bases to trimming and J lost 2 bases; unmatched junction nucleotides: 5. The CDR3 covers 16 residues. The CDR3 DNA reads TGTGCCAGCAGCCATTCACTAGCGGGGGTTCAAGAGACCCAGTACTTC. This translates into CASSHSLAGVQETQYF.

The rearrangement joins TRBV3-1 (or the pseudogene TRBV3-2) to TRBJ2-2, with D perhaps matching TRBD1 (6 bases). This CDR3 is 14 amino acids long. Per germline, CDR1 LGHDT and CDR2 YNNKEL (reference sequence). The V end lost 9 bases, the J end lost 6 bases, and 17 bases lay between the germline ends. The CDR3 DNA reads TGTGCCAGTCGGAAGGCAGGGGATTCCGGGGAGCTGTTTTTT. This encodes CASRKAGDSGELFF.

The CDR3 nucleotides are TGTGCCAGCAGCCAAACGGGGGGAAACACCATATATTTT. Its protein is CASSQTGGNTIYF. The rearrangement links TRBV3-1 (or the pseudogene TRBV3-2) to TRBJ1-3; D is unresolved. Trimming stripped 2 bases from V and 4 bases from J, with 6 bases between. The germline V gene encodes CDR1 LGHDT and CDR2 YNNKEL (reference sequence). The CDR3 is made up of 13 amino acids.

The genes are TRBV3-1 (or the pseudogene TRBV3-2) and TRBJ1-1; no clear D gene. CDR3 length: 15 amino acids. V was clipped by 0 bases and J by 0 bases, with 8 bases between them. Germline lookup yields CDR1 LGHDT and CDR2 YNNKEL (reference sequence). In DNA form, the CDR3 reads TGTGCCAGCAGCCAAGATCATACGGTGAACACTGAAGCTTTCTTT. Encoded protein: CASSQDHTVNTEAFF.

The V and J genes are TRBV5-1 and TRBJ1-2, with D unclear. CDR3 length: 16 residues. Trimming left V 4 bases short and J 5 bases short, with 21 bases between. Germline lookup yields CDR1 SGHRS and CDR2 YFSETQ. CDR3 in amino acids: CASSPDGDISLYGYTF. CDR3 DNA: TGCGCCAGCAGCCCAGACGGTGACATATCCTTATATGGCTACACCTTC.

The chain recombines TRBV3-1 (or the pseudogene TRBV3-2) with TRBJ1-4; TRBD1 matches 7 bases. This CDR3 contains 19 residues. CDR1 is LGHDT and CDR2 is YNNKEL in the germline V gene (reference sequence). Trimming removed 0 bases from V and 2 bases from J; junction bases left unmatched: 12. CDR3 sequence: CASSQDQDRFGETNEKLFF. DNA of the CDR3: TGTGCCAGCAGCCAAGATCAGGACAGGTTTGGGGAGACTAATGAAAAACTGTTTTTT.

The V and J genes are TRBV7-2 and TRBJ2-7; 7 nucleotides align to TRBD2. Trimming cost V 3 bases and J 1 base; bases outside gene matches: 3. The CDR3 loop spans 14 amino acids. Per germline, CDR1 SGHTA and CDR2 FQGNSA. The CDR3 here is CASSFLAESYEQYF. In nucleotides, the CDR3 is TGTGCCAGCAGCTTTCTAGCGGAATCCTACGAGCAGTACTTC.

A few counts support this clone. The CDR3 DNA reads as TGTGCCAGCAGTATACGACAGGGTAATTCACCCCTCCACTTT. Translation gives CASSIRQGNSPLHF. This chain joins TRBV27 and TRBJ1-6; 7 positions match TRBD1. Germline V lookup: CDR1 MNHEY, CDR2 SMNVEV (reference sequence). The CDR3 has 14 amino acids. V shed 5 bases, J shed 6 bases, and the junction held 4 bases outside the gene matches.

By proportion, this clone is large. The chain combines TRBV5-8 with TRBJ2-7; the match to TRBD1 covers 8 bases. The CDR3 loop spans 15 amino acids. Germline V gene lookup returns CDR1 SGHTS and CDR2 YDEGEE. After removal of 3 bases from V and 1 base from J, the junction contained 6 bases not matched to a gene. The CDR3 DNA reads as TGTGCCAGCAGCTCCGGGACAGGTCTTTCCTACGAGCAGTACTTC. Protein sequence: CASSSGTGLSYEQYF.